The 12 T cell receptor beta chains presented below share a single source sample, sequenced in a study of cytomegalovirus exposure and HLA in healthy donors. TCRdb's copy holds only in-frame clones and misses some; the assay was immunoSEQ multiplex PCR. Here the sample spans about 240,000 clones, about 86% being singletons. Sequencing input: PBMCs. The receptors shown here come from a woman in her 30s in good health and CMV-seropositive.

This sequence joins TRBV9 and TRBJ1-2; 9 nucleotides align to TRBD1. The CDR3 extends over 14 amino acids. J lost 8 bases, V lost 3 bases, and 8 bases had no gene match. Looked up from germline, CDR1 is SGDLS and CDR2 is YYNGEE. CDR3 in DNA: TGTGCCAGCAGCGGTGCCGGGACAGGGACGGGCTACACCTTC. This sequence encodes CASSGAGTGTGYTF.

The V gene is TRBV5-1, the J gene TRBJ2-7; 9 bases align to TRBD2. V gave up 4 bases and J gave up 3 bases; unmatched junction bases: 8. CDR3 size: 15 residues. Looked up from germline, CDR1 is SGHRS and CDR2 is YFSETQ. The CDR3 here is CASSTSLAGNYEQYF. The DNA of the CDR3 is TGCGCCAGCAGCACCAGCCTAGCGGGGAACTACGAGCAGTACTTC.

The chain couples TRBV10-2 to TRBJ2-1; TRBD2 matches at 9 bases. This CDR3 comprises 16 residues. The V segment lost 6 bases and the J segment 0 bases; nucleotides outside the gene matches: 6. Looked up from germline, CDR1 is WSHSY and CDR2 is SAAADI. CDR3 DNA sequence: TGCGCCAGCAGCTCGACTAGCGGTAGCTCCTACAATGAGCAGTTCTTC. As protein: CASSSTSGSSYNEQFF.

The gene calls are TRBV29-1 and TRBJ2-7, with 8 positions matching TRBD2. V shed 4 bases, J shed 6 bases, and the junction held 11 bases outside the gene matches. CDR1 and CDR2 (germline): SQVTM, ANQGSEA. The CDR3 covers 14 residues. For the CDR3, the DNA is TGCAGCGTTGTCCCGGGACTAGGAACCCTCGAGCAGTACTTC. Translating it yields CSVVPGLGTLEQYF.

Only a few counts were recorded for this clone. The V gene is TRBV28, the J gene TRBJ1-3, with a possible D match to TRBD1 (5 bases). This CDR3 has 14 amino acids. Germline V gives CDR1 MDHEN, CDR2 SYDVKM. V lost 10 bases, J lost 7 bases, and 20 bases lay in between. The CDR3 sequence is CATLGGRPWNTIYF. The CDR3 DNA reads as TGTGCCACCTTGGGGGGTCGTCCTTGGAACACCATATATTTT.

This clone came up a few times. J is TRBJ1-5 and V is TRBV30, with unresolved D. V lost 2 bases and J lost 2, with 10 bases in between. This CDR3 is 14 amino acids long. Germline-derived CDR1 and CDR2 are GTSNPN and SVGIG (reference sequence). CDR3 sequence: CAWSLYGGNQPQHF. The CDR3 bases are TGTGCCTGGAGTCTCTACGGAGGCAATCAGCCCCAGCATTTT.

This rearrangement joins TRBV10-3 to TRBJ2-3; TRBD2 might be the D (6 bases). The V and J ends lost 4 bases and 10 bases respectively, with 27 bases between them. CDR1 and CDR2 (germline): ENHRY, SYGVKD. The CDR3 covers 17 residues. The CDR3 DNA reads as TGTGCCATCAGTGGGACCGGGACTGGAGAACACAGTGGATCGCAGTATTTT. Encoded protein: CAISGTGTGEHSGSQYF.

The sample holds one count of this clone. The rearrangement joins TRBV28 to TRBJ2-1; 12 bases match TRBD1. Germline CDR1 reads MDHEN; CDR2 reads SYDVKM. V shed 5 bases and J 7 bases; nucleotides not matched to a gene: 6. The CDR3 is 15 amino acids. The CDR3 bases are TGTGCCAGCAGTATACCGGGACAGGGGGCTAATGAGCAGTTCTTC. It specifies CASSIPGQGANEQFF.

The rearrangement links TRBV28 to TRBJ1-2; 7 bases are a match to TRBD1. The germline gives CDR1 MDHEN, CDR2 SYDVKM. The CDR3 extends over 15 amino acids. Losses at the gene ends were 7 bases for V and 0 bases for J; bases not matched to a gene: 8. In DNA form, the CDR3 reads TGTGCCAGCACTGCAGGGGGGCAAGCTAACTATGGCTACACCTTC. Residues: CASTAGGQANYGYTF.

The chain uses TRBV11-3 and TRBJ2-7; D is undetermined. The length of the CDR3 is 14 residues. Trimming shortened V by 4 bases and J by 2 bases, and 12 bases separated the two germline ends. Per germline, CDR1 SGHNT and CDR2 YENEEA. CDR3 amino acids: CASSSSQRPYEQYF. DNA of the CDR3: TGTGCCAGCAGCTCCTCTCAGCGTCCCTACGAGCAGTACTTC.

The chain recombines TRBV5-1 with TRBJ2-1; no reliable D call. The CDR3 covers 12 residues. The V end was cut by 3 bases, the J end by 6 bases, with 7 bases between. Looked up from germline, CDR1 is SGHRS and CDR2 is YFSETQ. For the CDR3, the DNA is TGCGCCAGCAGCTATCTTTCCAATGAGCAGTTCTTC. Translated, it gives CASSYLSNEQFF.

V and J are TRBV5-6 and TRBJ1-2; D is uncertain. V lost 3 bases, J lost 0 bases, and 9 bases lay in between. The CDR3 loop spans 14 amino acids. Germline CDR1 is SGHDT and CDR2 is YYEEEE. Here the CDR3 reads CASSSGLSNYGYTF. CDR3 nucleotide sequence: TGTGCCAGCAGCTCCGGACTATCTAACTATGGCTACACCTTC.